The 16 T cell receptor beta chains given below trace back to one sample, sequenced in a study of post-analysis software for immune sequencing data. Study observations and caveats: Comparison of patients with controls showed about 5 TRBV segments more frequent in patients, TRBV5-6, TRBV5-1 and TRBV20-1 among them.

TCR beta cDNA libraries had unique molecular identifiers. TCRdb used MiXCR to reprocess the PCR reads, holding one entry per CDR3 protein. Of 600,000 to 700,000 distinct CDR3 sequences listed, 55% to 70% are singletons. No cognate antigen is known for these TCRs. The sequenced sample was blood. Every receptor here comes from a girl aged 2-10 years with multiple sclerosis.

This rearrangement joins TRBV29-1 to TRBJ1-1; TRBD1 might be the D (6 bases). The germline CDR1 and CDR2 sequences are SQVTM and ANQGSEA. Trimming stripped 2 bases from V and 0 bases from J, with 16 bases between. The CDR3 totals 16 residues. The CDR3 loop reads CSVERGLGDLNTEAFF. In DNA form, the CDR3 reads TGCAGCGTTGAAAGGGGGTTGGGGGACCTGAACACTGAAGCTTTCTTT. The full variable domain, with the rest looked up from reference TRBV29-1 and TRBJ1-1, is SAVISQKPSRDICQRGTSLTIQCQVDSQVTMMFWYRQQPGQSLTLIATANQGSEATYESGFVIDKFPISRPNLTFSTLTVSNMSPEDSSIYLCSVERGLGDLNTEAFFGQGTRLTVV.

The rearrangement links TRBV6-6 to TRBJ1-5; 8 bases map to TRBD1. Germline V gene data show CDR1 as MNHNY and CDR2 as SVGAGI (reference sequence). This CDR3 comprises 14 residues. The V gene end was trimmed by 5 bases and the J gene end by 7 bases; junction bases not matched to a gene: 7. The chain's CDR3 is CASSHRGVGQPQHF. The CDR3 coding sequence is TGTGCCAGCAGTCACAGGGGGGTCGGGCAGCCCCAGCATTTT.

The sample holds a few counts of this clonotype. The gene calls are TRBV11-2 and TRBJ2-1, with 15 bases identical to TRBD2. Germline V gene lookup returns CDR1 SGHAT and CDR2 FQNNGV. The CDR3 sequence is 17 residues long. V shed 0 bases, J shed 10 bases, and the junction held 7 bases outside the gene matches. The CDR3 DNA sequence: TGTGCCAGCAGCTTAGATCGGGGACTAGCGGGAGGTATGGAGCAGTTCTTC. Translation gives CASSLDRGLAGGMEQFF.

Concerning this clonotype itself: A junction boundary mismatches the germline segment, possibly from a read error. V gene TRBV12-3 or TRBV12-4 combines with J gene TRBJ2-3, with a possible D match to TRBD2 (6 bases). The CDR3 length is 15 residues. The CDR3: CASIPRQGGTDTQYF. CDR3 DNA sequence: TGTGCCAGCATCCCAAGGCAGGGAGGCACAGACACGCAGTATTTT.

Here the CDR3 DNA reads TGTGCCAGCAGCACCGACAGGGGGCGGTTATGGAACGAGCAGTACTTC. It encodes CASSTDRGRLWNEQYF. This chain joins TRBV5-4 and TRBJ2-7, with TRBD1 identical over 10 bases. Per the germline V gene, CDR1 is SGHNT and CDR2 is YYREEE (reference sequence). V was clipped by 4 bases and J by 5 bases; unmatched bases: 12. The CDR3 covers 16 residues.

The gene calls are TRBV12-3 or TRBV12-4 and TRBJ2-1, with 7 bases lining up with TRBD2. Trimming took 6 bases from V and 7 from J; bases not matched to a gene: 12. The CDR3 length is 15 residues. For the CDR3, the DNA is TGTGCCAGCAGCCCCCTCGCGGGAGAACGAAATGAGCAGTTCTTC. This codes for CASSPLAGERNEQFF.

The chain joins TRBV7-2 to TRBJ2-1, with 8 bases matching TRBD2. In germline, CDR1 is SGHTA, CDR2 FQGNSA. The trim removed 7 bases at V and 8 bases at J, leaving 7 bases unmatched. The CDR3 sequence is 13 residues long. This chain's CDR3 is CASKPYGGDEQFF. The CDR3, as DNA: TGTGCCAGCAAACCCTACGGGGGGGATGAGCAGTTCTTC.

The chain links TRBV12-3 or TRBV12-4 to TRBJ1-5; perhaps TRBD1 as D (6 bases). The CDR3 extends over 13 amino acids. Trimming stripped 5 bases from V and 5 bases from J, with 10 bases between. The CDR3 DNA reads TGTGCCAGCAGTACAGGGAACCATCAGCCCCAGCATTTT. Its protein is CASSTGNHQPQHF.

This chain connects TRBV11-2 to TRBJ2-1; TRBD2 matches at 9 bases. V lost 1 base and J lost 3; bases outside the gene matches: 7. CDR1 is SGHAT and CDR2 is FQNNGV in the germline V gene. The CDR3 has 17 amino acids. This CDR3 reads CASSLGGWRGGYNEQFF. CDR3 DNA sequence: TGTGCCAGCAGCTTAGGGGGGTGGCGGGGGGGCTACAATGAGCAGTTCTTC.

The V gene is TRBV7-2, the J gene TRBJ2-4; a weak D match, TRBD1 (6 bases). Looked up from germline, CDR1 is SGHTA and CDR2 is FQGNSA. Trimming pared 4 bases from V and 1 base from J, leaving 11 bases between. The CDR3 runs to 15 residues. The CDR3 coding sequence is TGTGCCAGCAGCTCGCGACAGGCGGCCAAAAACATTCAGTACTTC. Translating it yields CASSSRQAAKNIQYF.

V and J are TRBV7-3 and TRBJ2-3, with D perhaps matching TRBD1 or TRBD2 (8 bases each). CDR1 and CDR2 (germline): SGHTA, FQGTGA. Trimming shortened V by 5 bases and J by 1 base, and 16 bases separated the two germline ends. CDR3 size: 16 residues. This CDR3 is CASSPGGGQGTDTQYF. The CDR3 nucleotides are TGTGCCAGCAGCCCCGGGGGGGGACAGGGCACAGATACGCAGTATTTT.

The V call is TRBV20-1, the J call TRBJ2-1; maybe TRBD1 (5 bases). The germline gives CDR1 DFQATT, CDR2 SNEGSKA (reference sequence). The germline V and J ends were trimmed by 2 bases and 9 bases, with 11 bases remaining between them. CDR3 length equals 12 residues. The CDR3 DNA is TGCAGTGCTAGACAGGGTACGCTTGAGCAGTTCTTC. It codes for CSARQGTLEQFF.

The V gene is TRBV12-3 or TRBV12-4, the J gene TRBJ1-2; TRBD1 matches at 7 bases. This CDR3 comprises 14 residues. Trimming removed 4 bases from V and 4 bases from J; junction bases left unmatched: 6. The CDR3 coding sequence is TGTGCCAGCAGTTCTCTCCGGGACAGCTATGGCTACACCTTC. Its translation is CASSSLRDSYGYTF.

The gene calls are TRBV5-6 and TRBJ2-5; 7 bases map to TRBD1. Germline V CDR1 and CDR2: SGHDT, YYEEEE. J lost 4 bases, V lost 4 bases, and 7 bases had no gene match. The CDR3 sequence is 14 residues long. The CDR3 sequence is CASSDKGAGETQYF. For the CDR3, the DNA is TGTGCCAGCAGCGATAAGGGGGCGGGAGAGACCCAGTACTTC.

The J gene is TRBJ2-5, the V gene TRBV20-1; 9 bases are shared with TRBD2. Germline V CDR1 and CDR2: DFQATT, SNEGSKA (reference sequence). Losses at the gene ends were 1 base for V and 5 bases for J; bases not matched to a gene: 14. This CDR3 spans 17 amino acids. The CDR3 region has the DNA TGCAGTGCTAGAGGAACGAGCGGGGGGAGAGGTGGGGAGACCCAGTACTTC. Residues: CSARGTSGGRGGETQYF.

In this sample, this clonotype turned up a few times. V and J are TRBV7-9 and TRBJ2-1; 10 bases are shared with TRBD1. Germline V CDR1 and CDR2: SEHNR, FQNEAQ (reference sequence). V was pared by 5 bases and J by 4 bases, with 8 bases of the junction left unmatched. This CDR3 has 16 residues. Here the CDR3 reads CASSPAGTGEYNEQFF. The DNA of the CDR3 is TGTGCCAGCAGCCCAGCGGGGACAGGGGAATACAATGAGCAGTTCTTC.